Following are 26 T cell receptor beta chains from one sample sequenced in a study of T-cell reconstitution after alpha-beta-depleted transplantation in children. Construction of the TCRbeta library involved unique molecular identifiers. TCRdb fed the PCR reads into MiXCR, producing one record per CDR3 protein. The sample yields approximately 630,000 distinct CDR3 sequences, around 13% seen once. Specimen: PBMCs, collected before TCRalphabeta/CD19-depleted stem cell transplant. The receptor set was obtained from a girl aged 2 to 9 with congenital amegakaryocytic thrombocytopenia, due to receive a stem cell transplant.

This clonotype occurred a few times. The CDR3 spells CASSLMTGASTDTQYF. Here the CDR3 DNA reads TGCGCCAGCAGCTTGATGACAGGAGCTAGCACAGATACGCAGTATTTT. The rearrangement joins TRBV5-1 to TRBJ2-3, with D maybe TRBD1 (6 bases). The V end was cut by 1 base, the J end by 0 bases, with 12 bases between. Germline V gene data show CDR1 as SGHRS and CDR2 as YFSETQ. The CDR3 extends over 16 amino acids.

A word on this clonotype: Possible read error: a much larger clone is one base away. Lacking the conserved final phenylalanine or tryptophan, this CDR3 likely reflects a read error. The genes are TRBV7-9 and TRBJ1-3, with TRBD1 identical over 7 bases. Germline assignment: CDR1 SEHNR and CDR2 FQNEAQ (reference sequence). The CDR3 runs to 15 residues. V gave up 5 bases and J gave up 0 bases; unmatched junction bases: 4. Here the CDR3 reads CASSRDSYSGNTIYY. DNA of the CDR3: TGTGCCAGCAGCCGGGACAGCTACTCTGGAAACACCATATATTAT.

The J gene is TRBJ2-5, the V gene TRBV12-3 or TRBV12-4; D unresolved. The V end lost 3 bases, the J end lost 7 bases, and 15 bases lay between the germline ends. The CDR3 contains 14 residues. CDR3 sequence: CASSFEGSKVTQYF. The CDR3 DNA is TGTGCCAGCAGTTTTGAAGGGTCCAAGGTGACCCAGTACTTC.

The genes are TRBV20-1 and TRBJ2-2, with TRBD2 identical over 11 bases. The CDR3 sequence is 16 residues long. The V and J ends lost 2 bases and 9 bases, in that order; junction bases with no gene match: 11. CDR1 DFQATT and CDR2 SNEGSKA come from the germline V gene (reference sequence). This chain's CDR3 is CSARPALAGGPRELFF. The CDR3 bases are TGCAGTGCTAGACCGGCGTTAGCGGGAGGGCCTAGGGAGCTGTTTTTT.

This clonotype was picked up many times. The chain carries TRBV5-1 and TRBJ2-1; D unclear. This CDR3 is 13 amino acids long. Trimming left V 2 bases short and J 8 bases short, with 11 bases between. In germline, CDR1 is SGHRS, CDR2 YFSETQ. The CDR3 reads CASSFSPRDEQFF. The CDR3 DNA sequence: TGCGCCAGCAGCTTTAGCCCTCGCGATGAGCAGTTCTTC. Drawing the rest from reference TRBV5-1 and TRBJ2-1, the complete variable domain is KAGVTQTPRYLIKTRGQQVTLSCSPISGHRSVSWYQQTPGQGLQFLFEYFSETQRNKGNFPGRFSGRQFSNSRSEMNVSTLELGDSALYLCASSFSPRDEQFFGPGTRLTVL.

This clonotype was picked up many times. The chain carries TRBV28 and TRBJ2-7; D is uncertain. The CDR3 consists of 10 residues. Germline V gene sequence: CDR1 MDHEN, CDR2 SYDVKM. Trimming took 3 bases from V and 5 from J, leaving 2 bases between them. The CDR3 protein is CASSLNEQYF. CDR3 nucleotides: TGTGCCAGCAGTTTGAACGAGCAGTACTTC.

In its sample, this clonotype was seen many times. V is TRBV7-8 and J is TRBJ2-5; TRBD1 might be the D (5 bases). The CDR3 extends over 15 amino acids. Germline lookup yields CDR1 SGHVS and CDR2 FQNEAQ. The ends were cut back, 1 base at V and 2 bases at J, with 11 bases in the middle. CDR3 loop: CASSLGQLNQETQYF. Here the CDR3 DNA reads TGTGCCAGCAGCTTAGGACAGTTGAATCAAGAGACCCAGTACTTC.

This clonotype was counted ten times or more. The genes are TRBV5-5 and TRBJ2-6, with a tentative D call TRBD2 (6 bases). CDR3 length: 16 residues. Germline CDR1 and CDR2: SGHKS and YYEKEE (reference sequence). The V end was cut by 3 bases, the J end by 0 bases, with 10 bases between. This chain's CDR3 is CASSWGGTSGANVLTF. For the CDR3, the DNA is TGTGCCAGCAGCTGGGGAGGTACCTCTGGGGCCAACGTCCTGACTTTC.

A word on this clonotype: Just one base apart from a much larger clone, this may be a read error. The CDR3 coding sequence is TGCAGCGGTGGCGCAGGGACAGATATGCAGTATTTT. Translating gives CSGGAGTDMQYF. The V gene is TRBV20-1, the J gene TRBJ2-3; 7 bases match TRBD1. From germline, CDR1 is DFQATT and CDR2 SNEGSKA (reference sequence). The CDR3 covers 12 residues.

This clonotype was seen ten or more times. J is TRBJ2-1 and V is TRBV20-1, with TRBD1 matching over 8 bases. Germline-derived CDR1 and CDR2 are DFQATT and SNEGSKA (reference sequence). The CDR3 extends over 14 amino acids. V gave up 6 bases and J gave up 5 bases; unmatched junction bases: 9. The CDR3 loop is CSALDRGSHNEQFF. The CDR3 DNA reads TGCAGTGCCCTAGACAGGGGATCCCACAATGAGCAGTTCTTC.

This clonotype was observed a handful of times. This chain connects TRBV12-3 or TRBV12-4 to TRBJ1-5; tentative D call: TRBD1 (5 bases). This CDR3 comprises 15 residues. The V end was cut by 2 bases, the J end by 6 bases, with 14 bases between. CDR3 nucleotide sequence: TGTGCCAGCAGTTTAATATCGGGGGGGACTCAGCCCCAGCATTTT. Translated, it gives CASSLISGGTQPQHF.

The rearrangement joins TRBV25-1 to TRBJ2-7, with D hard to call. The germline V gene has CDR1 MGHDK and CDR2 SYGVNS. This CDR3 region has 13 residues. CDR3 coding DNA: TGTGCAGTTCAGCGTGCTAGCTCCTACGAGCAGTACTTC. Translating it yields CAVQRASSYEQYF.

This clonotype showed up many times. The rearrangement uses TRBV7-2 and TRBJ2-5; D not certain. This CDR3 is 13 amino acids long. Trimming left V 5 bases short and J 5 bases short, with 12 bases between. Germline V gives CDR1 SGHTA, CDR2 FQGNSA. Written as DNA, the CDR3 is TGTGCCAGCAGCCTTATTTCCGGGGAGACCCAGTACTTC. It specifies CASSLISGETQYF. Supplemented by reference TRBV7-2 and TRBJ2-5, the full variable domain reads GAGVSQSPSNKVTEKGKDVELRCDPISGHTALYWYRQSLGQGLEFLIYFQGNSAPDKSGLPSDRFSAERTGGSVSTLTIQRTQQEDSAVYLCASSLISGETQYFGPGTRLLVL.

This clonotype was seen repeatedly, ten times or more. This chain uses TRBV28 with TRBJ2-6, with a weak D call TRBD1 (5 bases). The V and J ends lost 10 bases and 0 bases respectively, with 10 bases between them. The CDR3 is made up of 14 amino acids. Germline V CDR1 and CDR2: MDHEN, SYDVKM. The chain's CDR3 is CATRQGSGANVLTF. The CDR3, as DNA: TGTGCCACCCGCCAGGGCTCTGGGGCCAACGTCCTGACTTTC.

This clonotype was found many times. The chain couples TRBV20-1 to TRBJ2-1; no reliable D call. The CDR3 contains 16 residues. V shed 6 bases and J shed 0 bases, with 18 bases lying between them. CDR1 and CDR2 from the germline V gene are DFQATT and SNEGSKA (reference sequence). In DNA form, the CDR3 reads TGCAGTGCCCTCCCTGAGGCCAGGAGCTCCTACAATGAGCAGTTCTTC. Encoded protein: CSALPEARSSYNEQFF.

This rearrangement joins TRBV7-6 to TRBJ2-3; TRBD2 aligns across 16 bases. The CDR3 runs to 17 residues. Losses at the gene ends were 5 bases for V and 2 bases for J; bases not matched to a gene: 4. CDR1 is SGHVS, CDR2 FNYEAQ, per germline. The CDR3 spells CASSTGLAGGPTDTQYF. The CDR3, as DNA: TGTGCCAGCAGCACGGGACTAGCGGGAGGGCCCACAGATACGCAGTATTTT.

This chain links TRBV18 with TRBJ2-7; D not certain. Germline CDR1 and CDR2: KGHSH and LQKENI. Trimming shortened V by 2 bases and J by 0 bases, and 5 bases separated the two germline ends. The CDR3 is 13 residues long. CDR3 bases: TGTGCCAGCTCACCAGTTAGCTCCTACGAGCAGTACTTC. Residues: CASSPVSSYEQYF. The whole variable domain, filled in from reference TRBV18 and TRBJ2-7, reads NAGVMQNPRHLVRRRGQEARLRCSPMKGHSHVYWYRQLPEEGLKFMVYLQKENIIDESGMPKERFSAEFPKEGPSILRIQQVVRGDSAAYFCASSPVSSYEQYFGPGTRLTVT.

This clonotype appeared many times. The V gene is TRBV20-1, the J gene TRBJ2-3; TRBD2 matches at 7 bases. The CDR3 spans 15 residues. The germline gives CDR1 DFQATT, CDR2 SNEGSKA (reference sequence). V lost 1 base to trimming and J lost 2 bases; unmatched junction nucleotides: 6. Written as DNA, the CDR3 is TGCAGTGCTAGAGGGCAGCGGGGCCTCACAGATACGCAGTATTTT. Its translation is CSARGQRGLTDTQYF.

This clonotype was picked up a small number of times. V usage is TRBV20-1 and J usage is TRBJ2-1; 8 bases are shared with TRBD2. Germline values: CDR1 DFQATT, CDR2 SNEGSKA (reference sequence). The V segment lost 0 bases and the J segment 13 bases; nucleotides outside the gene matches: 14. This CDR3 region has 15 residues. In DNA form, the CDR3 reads TGCAGTGCTAGAGATCCACACGAACTAGCGGTGGACCAGTTCTTC. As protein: CSARDPHELAVDQFF.

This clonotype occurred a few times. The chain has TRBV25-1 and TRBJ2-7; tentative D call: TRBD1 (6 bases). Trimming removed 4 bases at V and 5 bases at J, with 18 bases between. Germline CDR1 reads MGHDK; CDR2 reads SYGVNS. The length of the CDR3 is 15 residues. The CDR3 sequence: CASSAPTNRDDEQYF. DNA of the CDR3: TGTGCCAGCAGTGCCCCGACTAACAGGGACGACGAGCAGTACTTC.

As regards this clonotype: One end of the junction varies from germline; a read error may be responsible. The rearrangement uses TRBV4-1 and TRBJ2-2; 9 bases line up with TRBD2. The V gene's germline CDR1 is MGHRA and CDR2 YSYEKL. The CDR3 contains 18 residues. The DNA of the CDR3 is TGCGCCGGCAGCCAAGTTGGTGGGCGGGAGGGCCATAGCGGGGAGCTGTTTTTT. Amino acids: CAGSQVGGREGHSGELFF.

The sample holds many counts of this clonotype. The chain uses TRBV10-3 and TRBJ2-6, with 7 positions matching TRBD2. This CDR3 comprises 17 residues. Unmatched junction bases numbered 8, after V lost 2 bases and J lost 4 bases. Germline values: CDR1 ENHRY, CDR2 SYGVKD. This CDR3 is CAISEDHGGSGANVLTF. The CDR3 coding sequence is TGTGCCATCAGTGAGGACCACGGGGGGTCAGGGGCCAACGTCCTGACTTTC.

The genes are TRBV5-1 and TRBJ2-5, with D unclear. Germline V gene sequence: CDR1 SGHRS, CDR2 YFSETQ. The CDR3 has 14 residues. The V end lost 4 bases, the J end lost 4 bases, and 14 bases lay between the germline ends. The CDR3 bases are TGCGCCAGCAGCGTCGGCTCTTACCGAGAGACCCAGTACTTC. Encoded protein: CASSVGSYRETQYF.

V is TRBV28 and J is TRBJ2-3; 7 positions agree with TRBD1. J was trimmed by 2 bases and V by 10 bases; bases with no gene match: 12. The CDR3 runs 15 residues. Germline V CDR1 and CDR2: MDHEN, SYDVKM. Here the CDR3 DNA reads TGTGCCACCAAAAACCGGGACAGACCCACAGATACGCAGTATTTT. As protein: CATKNRDRPTDTQYF.

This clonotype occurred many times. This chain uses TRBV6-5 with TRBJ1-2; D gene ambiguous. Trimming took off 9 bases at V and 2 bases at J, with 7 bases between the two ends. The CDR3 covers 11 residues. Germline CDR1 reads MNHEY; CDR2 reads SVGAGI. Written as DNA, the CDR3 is TGTGCCAGTATGAGGAACTATGGCTACACCTTC. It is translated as CASMRNYGYTF.

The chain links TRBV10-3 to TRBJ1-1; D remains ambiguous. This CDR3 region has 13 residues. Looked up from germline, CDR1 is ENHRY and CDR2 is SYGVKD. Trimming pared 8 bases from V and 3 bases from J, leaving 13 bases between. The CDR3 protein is CAIDSGRDTEAFF. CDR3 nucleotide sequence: TGTGCCATCGATTCTGGCCGGGACACTGAAGCTTTCTTT.